This T cell receptor (beta chain) was identified during a study of breast tumors, draining lymph nodes, adjacent tissues. The study's findings and limits: Tumors had less TCR diversity than lymph nodes, more than nontumor tissue. Compared with basal-like, luminal-like tumors shared significantly more repertoire with nontumor tissue. Data only fit, rather than demonstrated, lymph node origin of most tumor T cells.

Germline V gene lookup returns CDR1 MNHNS and CDR2 SASEGT. The CDR3 consists of 12 residues. J was trimmed by 5 bases and V by 8 bases; bases with no gene match: 2. This clonotype was picked up a small number of times. Its antigen is unknown. Samples came from axillary lymph nodes draining the breast cancer. TCRdb called the multiplex PCR reads again in MiXCR, with one record for every CDR3 protein. The data contain around 130,000 distinct CDR3 sequences, just under 20% of them seen just once; the ten biggest clones take up over 3%. Sequencing input: axillary lymph node tissue. The receptor comes from a female donor with breast cancer. Some clones in this sample may be carry-over from other donors' samples. The chain is built from TRBV6-1 and TRBJ2-3, with 9 bases fitting TRBD1. The DNA for the CDR3 is TGTGCCAGCTCGACAGGGGGAGATACGCAGTATTTT. As protein: CASSTGGDTQYF.